Listed below are T cell receptor beta chains from one sample, sequenced in a study of T cells in Graves' hyperthyroidism and ophthalmopathy. TCRdb re-analysed the multiplex PCR reads in MiXCR, keeping a single row per CDR3 protein. The table includes more than 550,000 distinct CDR3 sequences, around a sixth detected once. Sample: blood. The receptors stem from a woman in her forties or fifties with Graves' hyperthyroidism that later progressed to Graves' ophthalmopathy. CDR3s include the opening cysteine and the closing phenylalanine or tryptophan. The order of the fields is V gene, clone size, J gene, D gene, CDR3 protein, CDR3 DNA. The D gene is left open where the match is weak. A clone size is listed for some rows: how often the clone was seen (once, few, many), or a class if it is expanded.

V: TRBV6-1; size: NA; J: TRBJ2-2; D: NA; CDR3: CASSERWPQGSDGELFF; DNA: TGTGCCAGCAGTGAACGTTGGCCCCAAGGGTCGGACGGGGAGCTGTTTTTT
V: TRBV13; size: many; J: TRBJ2-1; D: NA; CDR3: CASSLAGDSYNEQFF; DNA: TGTGCCAGCAGCTTAGCGGGGGACTCCTACAATGAGCAGTTCTTC
V: TRBV30; size: few; J: TRBJ1-1; D: NA; CDR3: CARSKGGNTEAFF; DNA: TGTGCCAGGTCGAAAGGGGGGAACACTGAAGCTTTCTTT
V: TRBV7-9; size: NA; J: TRBJ1-4; D: NA; CDR3: CASRSRATNEKLFF; DNA: TGTGCCAGCAGATCACGGGCAACTAATGAAAAACTGTTTTTT
V: TRBV3-1; size: many; J: TRBJ2-7; D: TRBD1; CDR3: CASSQRDSAFPPYEQYF; DNA: TGTGCCAGCAGCCAAAGGGACAGCGCTTTTCCTCCCTACGAGCAGTACTTC
V: TRBV7-6; size: NA; J: TRBJ1-5; D: TRBD1; CDR3: CASSHGTGENQPQHF; DNA: TGTGCCAGCAGCCACGGGACAGGGGAAAATCAGCCCCAGCATTTT
V: TRBV7-2; size: many; J: TRBJ1-3; D: NA; CDR3: CASSPPTWGSGNTIYF; DNA: TGTGCCAGCAGCCCCCCGACCTGGGGCTCTGGAAACACCATATATTTT
V: TRBV11-2; size: many; J: TRBJ2-1; D: NA; CDR3: CASSLQSSYNEQFF; DNA: TGTGCCAGCAGCTTACAGAGCTCCTACAATGAGCAGTTCTTC
V: TRBV7-9; size: many; J: TRBJ1-1; D: NA; CDR3: CASSLVYGNPNTEAFF; DNA: TGTGCCAGCAGCTTAGTGTATGGGAACCCGAACACTGAAGCTTTCTTT
V: TRBV19; size: NA; J: TRBJ1-1; D: NA; CDR3: CASSMGATEAFF; DNA: TGTGCCAGTAGTATGGGTGCCACTGAAGCTTTCTTT
V: TRBV6-2/TRBV6-3; size: NA; J: TRBJ2-5; D: NA; CDR3: CASSYPQAGGGQTQYF; DNA: TGTGCCAGCAGTTACCCTCAGGCCGGCGGTGGGCAGACCCAGTACTTC
V: TRBV6-5; size: many; J: TRBJ1-2; D: NA; CDR3: CASSYSVQEGGYTF; DNA: TGTGCCAGCAGTTACTCCGTCCAGGAGGGTGGCTACACCTTC
V: TRBV6-1; size: few; J: TRBJ1-6; D: NA; CDR3: CASRLGGNSPLHF; DNA: TGTGCCAGCAGACTGGGGGGAAATTCACCCCTCCACTTT
V: TRBV7-8; size: many; J: TRBJ2-7; D: TRBD1; CDR3: CASSFSPGGGSYEQYF; DNA: TGTGCCAGCAGCTTTAGTCCAGGGGGCGGGTCCTACGAGCAGTACTTC
V: TRBV7-2; size: NA; J: TRBJ1-5; D: NA; CDR3: CASSILGGGNQPQHF; DNA: TGTGCCAGCAGCATATTGGGGGGGGGCAATCAGCCCCAGCATTTT
V: TRBV29-1; size: NA; J: TRBJ1-5; D: NA; CDR3: CSVSGSTRTNSNQPQHF; DNA: TGCAGCGTTTCGGGATCCACCCGAACTAATAGCAATCAGCCCCAGCATTTT
V: TRBV4-1; size: NA; J: TRBJ2-1; D: NA; CDR3: CASSQEDRSTYNEQFF; DNA: TGCGCCAGCAGCCAAGAAGACCGTAGCACCTACAATGAGCAGTTCTTC
V: TRBV30; size: many; J: TRBJ1-1; D: NA; CDR3: CAWSGLKQPHTEAFF; DNA: TGTGCCTGGAGTGGACTAAAGCAGCCCCACACTGAAGCTTTCTTT
V: TRBV7-2; size: NA; J: TRBJ2-5; D: TRBD2; CDR3: CASSPPGLGLGETQYF; DNA: TGTGCCAGCAGCCCACCGGGACTAGGGCTTGGGGAGACCCAGTACTTC
V: TRBV27; size: many; J: TRBJ1-5; D: NA; CDR3: CASSFKVSLRENSNQPQHF; DNA: TGTGCCAGCAGTTTTAAGGTCTCGTTGCGGGAAAATAGCAATCAGCCCCAGCATTTT
V: TRBV4-1; size: many; J: TRBJ1-1; D: NA; CDR3: CASAGGNTEAFF; DNA: TGCGCCAGCGCCGGGGGGAACACTGAAGCTTTCTTT
V: TRBV20-1; size: few; J: TRBJ1-1; D: NA; CDR3: CSARGPGLMTVVNTEALF; DNA: TGCAGTGCTAGGGGGCCAGGGTTAATGACGGTGGTGAACACTGAAGCTCTCTTT
V: TRBV7-3; size: NA; J: TRBJ1-2; D: NA; CDR3: CASSLNAGGVNGYTF; DNA: TGTGCCAGCAGCTTAAATGCTGGGGGAGTTAATGGCTACACCTTC
V: TRBV2; size: many; J: TRBJ2-7; D: NA; CDR3: CASSGIGQSGEQYF; DNA: TGTGCCAGCAGTGGGATAGGGCAATCGGGGGAGCAGTACTTC
V: TRBV3-1; size: many; J: TRBJ1-1; D: NA; CDR3: CASSHLTGGNTEAFF; DNA: TGTGCCAGCAGCCATTTGACAGGCGGAAACACTGAAGCTTTCTTT
V: TRBV13; size: NA; J: TRBJ1-1; D: NA; CDR3: CASSLGQGQRRTEAFF; DNA: TGTGCCAGCAGCTTAGGGCAGGGGCAAAGAAGAACTGAAGCTTTCTTT
V: TRBV10-2; size: NA; J: TRBJ1-1; D: NA; CDR3: CASSEVHGVLNTEAFF; DNA: TGCGCCAGCAGTGAAGTCCACGGGGTGCTGAACACTGAAGCTTTCTTT
V: TRBV30; size: NA; J: TRBJ1-6; D: NA; CDR3: CAWSPGTGYYNSPLHF; DNA: TGTGCCTGGAGTCCTGGTACAGGATACTATAATTCACCCCTCCACTTT
V: TRBV25-1; size: NA; J: TRBJ1-6; D: NA; CDR3: CASSSAGGFGNSPLHF; DNA: TGTGCCAGCAGTTCTGCCGGGGGGTTTGGGAATTCACCCCTCCACTTT
V: TRBV3-1; size: NA; J: TRBJ2-5; D: TRBD2; CDR3: CASSQGRGGQETQYF; DNA: TGTGCCAGCAGCCAAGGACGGGGGGGCCAAGAGACCCAGTACTTC
V: TRBV10-2; size: many; J: TRBJ1-5; D: TRBD1; CDR3: CASTLNRGDQPQHF; DNA: TGCGCCAGCACCCTCAACAGGGGCGATCAGCCCCAGCATTTT
V: TRBV19; size: few; J: TRBJ2-3; D: TRBD1; CDR3: CASSARRDRDSDTQYF; DNA: TGTGCCAGTAGCGCACGCCGGGACAGGGACTCAGATACGCAGTATTTT
V: TRBV29-1; size: NA; J: TRBJ2-1; D: NA; CDR3: CSVVEGVNEQFF; DNA: TGCAGCGTGGTGGAAGGTGTCAATGAGCAGTTCTTC
V: TRBV5-1; size: NA; J: TRBJ1-2; D: TRBD1; CDR3: CASSLEGTGGDGYTF; DNA: TGCGCCAGCAGCTTGGAGGGGACAGGCGGAGATGGCTACACCTTC
V: TRBV10-3; size: NA; J: TRBJ1-1; D: NA; CDR3: CAISRGNTEAFF; DNA: TGTGCCATCTCCAGGGGGAACACTGAAGCTTTCTTT
V: TRBV18; size: few; J: TRBJ1-2; D: NA; CDR3: CASSPPAPNYGYTF; DNA: TGTGCCAGCTCACCCCCTGCACCTAACTATGGCTACACCTTC
V: TRBV20-1; size: few; J: TRBJ2-3; D: TRBD1; CDR3: CSARPRTGAADTQYF; DNA: TGCAGTGCTAGACCCCGGACAGGGGCAGCAGATACGCAGTATTTT
V: TRBV20-1; size: NA; J: TRBJ1-6; D: NA; CDR3: CSASGPSGSYNSPLHF; DNA: TGCAGTGCTAGTGGGCCTTCGGGGAGCTATAATTCACCCCTCCACTTT
V: TRBV20-1; size: many; J: TRBJ1-2; D: NA; CDR3: CSARTSPGDSGYTF; DNA: TGCAGTGCTAGGACAAGCCCAGGGGACTCTGGCTACACCTTC
V: TRBV29-1; size: NA; J: TRBJ1-1; D: NA; CDR3: CSVVLPLIPEAFF; DNA: TGCAGCGTTGTTCTCCCACTGATTCCCGAAGCTTTCTTT
V: TRBV20-1; size: few; J: TRBJ1-4; D: TRBD1; CDR3: CSPRTGSDEKLFF; DNA: TGCAGTCCAAGGACAGGGAGCGACGAAAAACTGTTTTTT
V: TRBV6-1; size: many; J: TRBJ1-1; D: NA; CDR3: CASSDTGATEAFF; DNA: TGTGCCAGCAGTGATACTGGAGCCACTGAAGCTTTCTTT
V: TRBV24-1; size: few; J: TRBJ1-5; D: TRBD1; CDR3: CATSAGTASNQPQHF; DNA: TGTGCCACCTCTGCCGGGACAGCTAGCAATCAGCCCCAGCATTTT
V: TRBV20-1; size: NA; J: TRBJ2-2; D: TRBD2; CDR3: CSAKTSGVNTGELFF; DNA: TGCAGTGCTAAGACTAGCGGGGTCAACACCGGGGAGCTGTTTTTT
V: TRBV11-1; size: NA; J: TRBJ1-2; D: NA; CDR3: CASSLTPGQILGYTF; DNA: TGTGCCAGCAGCCTAACCCCCGGACAGATACTCGGCTACACCTTC
V: TRBV5-1; size: many; J: TRBJ2-1; D: NA; CDR3: CASSAKVLRGDEQFF; DNA: TGCGCCAGCAGCGCGAAAGTTCTCAGGGGGGATGAGCAGTTCTTC
V: TRBV6-5; size: NA; J: TRBJ1-2; D: NA; CDR3: CASSFAGYGYTF; DNA: TGTGCCAGCAGTTTCGCAGGGTACGGCTACACCTTC
V: TRBV5-1; size: NA; J: TRBJ1-3; D: NA; CDR3: CASSLALGRELSGNTIYF; DNA: TGCGCCAGCAGCTTGGCCTTGGGCAGGGAATTGTCTGGAAACACCATATATTTT
V: TRBV24-1; size: few; J: TRBJ2-6; D: TRBD1; CDR3: CATTSRRTGASGANVLTF; DNA: TGTGCCACCACCTCGAGGAGGACAGGAGCCTCTGGGGCCAACGTCCTGACTTTC
V: TRBV29-1; size: NA; J: TRBJ2-2; D: NA; CDR3: CSVVGAVNTGELFF; DNA: TGCAGCGTTGTCGGTGCAGTAAACACCGGGGAGCTGTTTTTT
V: TRBV18; size: NA; J: TRBJ2-7; D: NA; CDR3: CASSRSKYEQYF; DNA: TGTGCCAGCTCACGTAGTAAGTACGAGCAGTACTTC